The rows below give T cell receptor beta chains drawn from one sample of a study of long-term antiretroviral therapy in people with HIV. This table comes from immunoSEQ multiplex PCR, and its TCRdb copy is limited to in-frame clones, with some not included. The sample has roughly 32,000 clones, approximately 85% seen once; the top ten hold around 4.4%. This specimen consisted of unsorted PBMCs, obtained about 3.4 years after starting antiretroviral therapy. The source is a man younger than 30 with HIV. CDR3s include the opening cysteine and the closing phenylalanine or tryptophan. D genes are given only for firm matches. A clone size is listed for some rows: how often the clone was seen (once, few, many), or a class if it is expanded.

CASSLPGTPTGELFF,TGTGCCAGCAGTCTTCCTGGGACACCCACCGGGGAGCTGTTTTTT,TRBV27,TRBJ2-2,NA,NA
CASSLSGQGIFYGYTF,TGTGCCAGCAGTTTATCTGGACAGGGGATTTTCTATGGCTACACCTTC,TRBV27,TRBJ1-2,TRBD1,NA
CASSHLRGEGVYEQYF,TGCGCCAGCAGCCACCTAAGGGGGGAGGGGGTCTACGAGCAGTACTTC,TRBV4-1,TRBJ2-7,NA,NA
CASSLGRTYNEQFF,TGTGCCAGCAGTTTAGGACGGACCTACAATGAGCAGTTCTTC,TRBV27,TRBJ2-1,NA,NA
CASSNPGQDYYEQYF,TGTGCCAGCAGCAATCCGGGACAGGATTACTACGAGCAGTACTTC,TRBV9,TRBJ2-7,TRBD1,once
CASSSGAQGKNTIYF,TGTGCCAGCAGCTCCGGAGCCCAGGGGAAGAACACCATATATTTT,TRBV5-4,TRBJ1-3,NA,NA
CASGDSRYEQYF,TGTGCCAGTGGGGACAGCCGATACGAGCAGTACTTC,TRBV19,TRBJ2-7,TRBD1,NA
CAISEEVTGTKNTEAFF,TGTGCCATCAGTGAGGAGGTGACAGGGACTAAGAACACTGAAGCTTTCTTT,TRBV10-3,TRBJ1-1,TRBD1,NA
CASSEGLAGGGETQYF,TGTGCCAGCAGTGAAGGTCTAGCGGGGGGCGGAGAGACCCAGTACTTC,TRBV2,TRBJ2-5,TRBD2,NA
CASSPAQAGNYGYTF,TGCGCCAGCAGCCCGGCCCAGGCGGGGAACTATGGCTACACCTTC,TRBV5-1,TRBJ1-2,NA,NA
CASSLVGGNYEQYF,TGTGCCAGCAGCTTGGTAGGGGGGAACTACGAGCAGTACTTC,TRBV5-4,TRBJ2-7,NA,once
CAISESRGRGDEQFF,TGTGCCATCAGTGAGTCCCGCGGCCGCGGAGATGAGCAGTTCTTC,TRBV10-3,TRBJ2-1,NA,NA
CASSEYKGTSYGYTF,TGTGCCAGCAGTGAATATAAAGGGACCAGCTATGGCTACACCTTC,TRBV25-1,TRBJ1-2,NA,NA
CASSSRSEQYF,TGTGCCAGCAGTTCACGAAGCGAGCAGTACTTC,TRBV27,TRBJ2-7,NA,NA
CASSPPGQGPEAFF,TGTGCCAGCTCACCACCGGGACAGGGTCCTGAAGCTTTCTTT,TRBV18,TRBJ1-1,TRBD1,NA
CASSSRQGGNEQFF,TGTGCCAGCAGCTCTCGACAGGGAGGGAATGAGCAGTTCTTC,TRBV11-3,TRBJ2-1,NA,NA
CASSQEVRGGSEKLFF,TGTGCCAGCAGCCAAGAGGTCAGGGGAGGGAGTGAAAAACTGTTTTTT,TRBV14,TRBJ1-4,NA,NA